This T cell receptor (delta chain) was identified during a study of delta chains in infants with herpesvirus infections. Gamma-chain- and delta-chain-specific primers converted PBMC RNA into TCR cDNA. TCRdb re-processed the RT-PCR reads using CATT. The sample holds some 1,500 delta-chain clones; 25% to 30% are singletons and the top ten take approximately 6.8%. CDR3 size: 28 residues. CDR1 TSWWSYY and CDR2 QGS come from the germline V gene. V shed 6 bases, J shed 0 bases, and the junction held 32 bases outside the gene matches. The source was peripheral blood, collected at time point 1 of longitudinal follow-up. This clonotype was sampled from a human donor who was a Ugandan infant, either HIV-exposed or HIV-unexposed (not recorded which). The chain employs TRDV1 and TRDJ3, with 13 bases fitting TRDD3. The CDR3, as DNA: TGTGCTCTTGGAGATTCCTCCCGCTTAATTCGGGGACTACTGGGGGATACGGAAAGCTCCTGGGACACCCGACAGATGTTTTTC. This codes for CALGDSSRLIRGLLGDTESSWDTRQMFF.